These 32 T cell receptor beta chains came from one sample sequenced in a study of cytomegalovirus exposure and HLA in healthy donors (dated by TCRdb to the late 2010s). The library was obtained by the immunoSEQ multiplex PCR assay. For the multiplex PCR, a mixture combining 60 forward primers for TCR Vbeta segments and 13 reverse primers for TCR Jbeta segments was used. The table comes from immuneACCESS by way of TCRdb, which keeps in-frame sequences with V and J called. Part of the clones is missing from these tables; in studies checked, under half for an unresolved V gene and the rest for unknown reasons. Here the sample has around 120,000 clones; roughly 70% occur a single time. Together, the top ten hold about 9.9% of the sample. What was sequenced was PBMCs. Every receptor here comes from a woman aged 45 to 65 in good health and CMV-seropositive.

The J gene is TRBJ1-5, the V gene TRBV7-6; the D gene is possibly TRBD1 (5 bases). V was cut by 4 bases and J by 3 bases, with 13 bases left in between. CDR1 is SGHVS and CDR2 is FNYEAQ in the germline V gene. The CDR3 sequence is 15 residues long. The CDR3 protein is CASSWSPGLNQPQHF. The CDR3 bases are TGTGCCAGCAGCTGGAGTCCGGGACTCAATCAGCCCCAGCATTTT. The full variable domain, its missing parts supplied by reference TRBV7-6 and TRBJ1-5, is GAGVSQSPRYKVTKRGQDVALRCDPISGHVSLYWYRQALGQGPEFLTYFNYEAQQDKSGLPNDRFSAERPEGSISTLTIQRTEQRDSAMYRCASSWSPGLNQPQHFGDGTRLSIL.

The chain recombines TRBV19 with TRBJ1-2, with 10 bases aligning to TRBD1. The CDR3 has 14 amino acids. Germline CDR1 reads LNHDA; CDR2 reads SQIVND (reference sequence). The V gene end was trimmed by 7 bases and the J gene end by 4 bases; junction bases not matched to a gene: 6. The CDR3 region has the DNA TGTGCCAGTACCGGACAGGGGGTGAGCTATGGCTACACCTTC. Translation gives CASTGQGVSYGYTF.

The chain recombines TRBV9 with TRBJ2-3; a possible D gene is TRBD1 (5 bases). Germline-derived CDR1 and CDR2 are SGDLS and YYNGEE. V was cut by 1 base and J by 2 bases, with 11 bases left in between. The CDR3 spans 15 residues. The CDR3 reads CASSVQGGVTDTQYF. In nucleotides, the CDR3 is TGTGCCAGCAGCGTACAGGGTGGAGTCACAGATACGCAGTATTTT.

V and J are TRBV7-9 and TRBJ2-7; D is undetermined. This CDR3 comprises 13 residues. CDR1 and CDR2 (germline): SEHNR, FQNEAQ (reference sequence). V was trimmed by 4 bases and J by 5 bases, leaving 12 bases between them. The CDR3 reads CASSSQIRDEQYF. Written as DNA, the CDR3 is TGTGCCAGCAGCTCACAAATTCGGGACGAGCAGTACTTC. The complete variable domain, with remaining parts taken from reference TRBV7-9 and TRBJ2-7, reads DTGVSQNPRHKITKRGQNVTFRCDPISEHNRLYWYRQTLGQGPEFLTYFQNEAQLEKSRLLSDRFSAERPKGSFSTLEIQRTEQGDSAMYLCASSSQIRDEQYFGPGTRLTVT.

The J gene is TRBJ2-5, the V gene TRBV6-1; 8 bases are shared with TRBD1. The J call is doubtful: the DNA matches TRBJ2-7 better. Germline V gene lookup returns CDR1 MNHNS and CDR2 SASEGT. The length of the CDR3 is 11 residues. CDR3 sequence reads: CASPGQVEQYF. CDR3 DNA sequence: TGTGCCAGTCCGGGACAGGTCGAGCAGTACTTC.

This chain connects TRBV5-1 to TRBJ1-1; D remains ambiguous. Per the germline V gene, CDR1 is SGHRS and CDR2 is YFSETQ. The CDR3 is 14 amino acids. The V and J ends lost 5 bases and 0 bases respectively, with 11 bases between them. Here the CDR3 reads CASSPRLMNTEAFF. The CDR3 nucleotides read TGCGCCAGCAGTCCAAGACTGATGAACACTGAAGCTTTCTTT.

The chain is built from TRBV4-1 and TRBJ1-4; 7 bases align to TRBD1. V was clipped by 0 bases and J by 8 bases; unmatched bases: 12. CDR1 and CDR2 (germline): MGHRA, YSYEKL. This CDR3 contains 17 residues. The CDR3 sequence: CASSQDSRQGGREKLFF. The CDR3 coding sequence is TGCGCCAGCAGCCAAGATAGCCGGCAGGGGGGAAGGGAAAAACTGTTTTTT.

J is TRBJ1-6 and V is TRBV27; D unclear. The CDR3 is 14 amino acids. V dropped 2 bases and J dropped 13 bases, with 15 bases sitting between them. CDR1 and CDR2 (germline): MNHEY, SMNVEV (reference sequence). CDR3 DNA sequence: TGTGCCAGCAGTTTAAGCCCCTCTGAGGCGCCCCTCCACTTT. Protein sequence: CASSLSPSEAPLHF.

V gene TRBV6-4 combines with J gene TRBJ2-5; TRBD2 aligns across 7 bases. Germline trimming cut 0 bases from V and 3 bases from J; bases unmatched to any gene: 1. The germline V gene encodes CDR1 MRHNA and CDR2 SNTAGT. The CDR3 spans 14 residues. DNA of the CDR3: TGTGCCAGCAGTGACTCGGGGGGGGAAGAGACCCAGTACTTC. Translation: CASSDSGGEETQYF.

This sequence joins TRBV5-4 and TRBJ2-1; possibly TRBD1 for D (6 bases). CDR1 and CDR2 from the germline V gene are SGHNT and YYREEE (reference sequence). V gave up 5 bases and J gave up 6 bases, with 15 bases separating them. The CDR3 extends over 14 amino acids. Here the CDR3 DNA reads TGTGCCAGCAGGGAGCAGGGGACGTTCAATGAGCAGTTCTTC. Protein product: CASREQGTFNEQFF. The complete variable domain, with remaining parts taken from reference TRBV5-4 and TRBJ2-1, reads ETGVTQSPTHLIKTRGQQVTLRCSSQSGHNTVSWYQQALGQGPQFIFQYYREEENGRGNFPPRFSGLQFPNYSSELNVNALELDDSALYLCASREQGTFNEQFFGPGTRLTVL.

This clone was counted a few times. The gene calls are TRBV6-5 and TRBJ2-7; 7 nucleotides match TRBD1. The V gene's germline CDR1 is MNHEY and CDR2 SVGAGI. CDR3 size: 14 residues. V dropped 6 bases and J dropped 2; count of bases not matched to a gene: 7. The CDR3 coding sequence is TGTGCCAGCAGAAAAGGGACAGCGACCTACGAGCAGTACTTC. The encoded protein is CASRKGTATYEQYF.

As to this clone: Other DNA sequences of this sample code for an identical CDR3. The genes are TRBV9 and TRBJ2-1; 10 bases fit TRBD2. Germline CDR1 is SGDLS and CDR2 is YYNGEE. The CDR3 covers 15 residues. The ends lost 3 bases at V and 2 bases at J; junction bases unmatched: 2. The CDR3 region has the DNA TGTGCCAGCAGCGGTGGACTAGCGGCCTACAATGAGCAGTTCTTC. Amino acid sequence: CASSGGLAAYNEQFF.

This clone occurred a few times. The chain combines TRBV5-1 with TRBJ2-1, with 7 nucleotides matching TRBD2. From germline, CDR1 is SGHRS and CDR2 YFSETQ. This CDR3 is built from 14 residues. After removal of 4 bases from V and 5 bases from J, the junction contained 6 bases not matched to a gene. DNA for the CDR3: TGCGCCAGCAGCCCGCTAGCGGCGGACAATGAGCAGTTCTTC. As protein: CASSPLAADNEQFF.

The chain uses TRBV6-1 and TRBJ2-2, with 9 bases that match TRBD1. The V segment lost 4 bases and the J segment 5 bases; nucleotides outside the gene matches: 5. Germline CDR1 and CDR2: MNHNS and SASEGT. CDR3 size: 15 residues. CDR3 protein: CASSVQGARTGELFF. The DNA for the CDR3 is TGTGCCAGCAGTGTACAGGGGGCGCGAACCGGGGAGCTGTTTTTT.

V usage is TRBV6-5 and J usage is TRBJ1-3; 7 positions agree with TRBD1. The trim removed 6 bases at V and 3 bases at J, leaving 8 bases unmatched. This CDR3 region has 15 residues. Per germline, CDR1 MNHEY and CDR2 SVGAGI. CDR3 DNA: TGTGCCAGCAGGGAATACAGGGGAAGTGGAAACACCATATATTTT. This encodes CASREYRGSGNTIYF.

This chain links TRBV27 with TRBJ1-1; D remains ambiguous. The CDR3 spans 14 residues. Germline V lookup: CDR1 MNHEY, CDR2 SMNVEV (reference sequence). The V end lost 5 bases, the J end lost 1 base, and 11 bases lay between the germline ends. The CDR3: CASSPSLTNTEAFF. In DNA, the CDR3 is TGTGCCAGCAGTCCCTCCCTAACGAACACTGAAGCTTTCTTT.

This chain links TRBV5-6 with TRBJ1-2; D ambiguous. This CDR3 region has 14 residues. Germline CDR1 SGHDT, CDR2 YYEEEE. The germline V and J ends were trimmed by 1 base and 4 bases, with 11 bases remaining between them. In nucleotides, the CDR3 is TGTGCCAGCAGCTTGTTTAGCGAGACCTATGGCTACACCTTC. Encoded protein: CASSLFSETYGYTF.

The chain recombines TRBV7-9 with TRBJ2-7; 9 bases match TRBD1. V lost 1 base and J lost 5; bases outside the gene matches: 3. The CDR3 length is 14 residues. The V gene's germline CDR1 is SEHNR and CDR2 FQNEAQ (reference sequence). Written as DNA, the CDR3 is TGTGCCAGCAGCTTAGTGACAGGGGGAAACGAGCAGTACTTC. Translation gives CASSLVTGGNEQYF.

This clone showed up just once. V gene TRBV2 combines with J gene TRBJ2-3, with 8 bases fitting TRBD1. The CDR3 runs to 15 residues. Germline CDR1 reads SNHLY; CDR2 reads FYNNEI. V gave up 7 bases and J gave up 2 bases; unmatched junction bases: 8. The CDR3 is CASKTGTGSTDTQYF. The CDR3 DNA sequence: TGTGCCAGCAAGACCGGGACAGGATCCACAGATACGCAGTATTTT.

The sample holds one count of this clone. The chain joins TRBV11-3 to TRBJ2-7; D is possibly TRBD2 (6 bases). The CDR3 totals 13 residues. V was pared by 5 bases and J by 3 bases, with 11 bases between. Germline CDR1 is SGHNT and CDR2 is YENEEA. The CDR3 region is CASSRGGVYEQYF. In nucleotides, the CDR3 is TGTGCCAGCAGCCGAGGCGGGGTCTACGAGCAGTACTTC.

This clone was seen a few times. The rearrangement uses TRBV19 and TRBJ1-4; 8 nucleotides match TRBD1. Germline values: CDR1 LNHDA, CDR2 SQIVND (reference sequence). After removal of 3 bases from V and 4 bases from J, the junction contained 7 bases not matched to a gene. This CDR3 contains 16 residues. The CDR3 nucleotides read TGTGCCAGTAGTATTACCCAAGGACAGGGTAATGAAAAACTGTTTTTT. It translates to CASSITQGQGNEKLFF.

The genes are TRBV2 and TRBJ2-2, with 9 nucleotides matching TRBD1. Germline trimming cut 7 bases from V and 2 bases from J; bases unmatched to any gene: 2. The CDR3 spans 14 residues. Germline-derived CDR1 and CDR2 are SNHLY and FYNNEI. Written as DNA, the CDR3 is TGTGCCAGCAAGGGACAGGGCAACACCGGGGAGCTGTTTTTT. Translated, it gives CASKGQGNTGELFF.

This sequence joins TRBV7-2 and TRBJ1-5; 10 nucleotides match TRBD1. V was clipped by 5 bases and J by 6 bases; unmatched bases: 4. The length of the CDR3 is 14 residues. Per the germline V gene, CDR1 is SGHTA and CDR2 is FQGNSA. Here the CDR3 DNA reads TGTGCCAGCAGCCCCGGACAGGGGGGTCAGCCCCAGCATTTT. As protein: CASSPGQGGQPQHF.

The V call is TRBV13, the J call TRBJ2-7; D might be TRBD1 (6 bases). V lost 2 bases to trimming and J lost 0 bases, with 14 bases between them. The CDR3 totals 16 residues. Germline V gene sequence: CDR1 PRHDT, CDR2 FYEKMQ (reference sequence). The CDR3 nucleotides are TGTGCCAGCAGCTTAATGGGTGGGGGCGGCTCCTACGAGCAGTACTTC. It encodes CASSLMGGGGSYEQYF.

This chain links TRBV5-6 with TRBJ2-1; TRBD2 is a possible D gene (5 bases). The CDR3 has 14 amino acids. Germline CDR1 SGHDT, CDR2 YYEEEE. V was shortened by 0 bases and J by 8 bases, with 12 bases between the two germline ends. CDR3 sequence reads: CASSLEVWGDEQFF. The CDR3 bases are TGTGCCAGCAGCTTGGAAGTCTGGGGAGATGAGCAGTTCTTC.

The V gene is TRBV18, the J gene TRBJ2-1, with 7 bases fitting TRBD2. The CDR3 has 13 amino acids. V shed 0 bases and J 9 bases; nucleotides not matched to a gene: 2. Germline V gene lookup returns CDR1 KGHSH and CDR2 LQKENI. The CDR3 loop is CASSPPGGTEQFF. In DNA form, the CDR3 reads TGTGCCAGCTCACCACCGGGAGGGACTGAGCAGTTCTTC.

In its sample, this clone was seen a few times. This chain links TRBV10-3 with TRBJ1-2; no firm D call. From germline, CDR1 is ENHRY and CDR2 SYGVKD. Trimming left V 7 bases short and J 0 bases short, with 9 bases between. The CDR3 covers 13 residues. Here the CDR3 DNA reads TGTGCCATCAACGGCGGAGCTAACTATGGCTACACCTTC. Translating it yields CAINGGANYGYTF.

The chain employs TRBV18 and TRBJ1-3; 7 positions agree with TRBD1. This CDR3 contains 16 residues. V trimming: 3 bases; J trimming: 0 bases; junction bases outside the gene matches: 5. Germline values: CDR1 KGHSH, CDR2 LQKENI. Here the CDR3 DNA reads TGTGCCAGCTCACCTCCGACAGGGAGCTCTGGAAACACCATATATTTT. Its translation: CASSPPTGSSGNTIYF. The full variable domain, completed using reference TRBV18 and TRBJ1-3, is NAGVMQNPRHLVRRRGQEARLRCSPMKGHSHVYWYRQLPEEGLKFMVYLQKENIIDESGMPKERFSAEFPKEGPSILRIQQVVRGDSAAYFCASSPPTGSSGNTIYFGEGSWLTVV.

The rearrangement joins TRBV4-3 to TRBJ2-6; D remains unclear. Between the trimmed V and J ends, which lost 0 bases and 0 bases, there was a span of 9 bases. The CDR3 length is 17 residues. Germline V gene data show CDR1 as LGHNA and CDR2 as YSLEER. DNA of the CDR3: TGCGCCAGCAGCCAAGATATACGGAGCTCTGGGGCCAACGTCCTGACTTTC. Its protein product is CASSQDIRSSGANVLTF.

The V call is TRBV4-3, the J call TRBJ2-7; 9 positions agree with TRBD2. The CDR3 runs 14 residues. The J segment lost 3 bases and the V segment lost 0 bases, leaving 0 bases of the junction unmatched. CDR1 and CDR2 (germline): LGHNA, YSLEER. CDR3: CASSQDSGGYEQYF. As DNA, the CDR3 is TGCGCCAGCAGCCAAGATAGCGGGGGCTACGAGCAGTACTTC.

The rearrangement joins TRBV19 to TRBJ1-1; 10 nucleotides align to TRBD1. The CDR3 runs to 13 residues. Germline V CDR1 and CDR2: LNHDA, SQIVND (reference sequence). Trimming cost V 10 bases and J 1 base; bases outside gene matches: 3. The CDR3 region is CATRDRGNTEAFF. CDR3 sequence (DNA): TGTGCCACTCGGGACAGGGGGAACACTGAAGCTTTCTTT. The full variable domain, completed using reference TRBV19 and TRBJ1-1, is DGGITQSPKYLFRKEGQNVTLSCEQNLNHDAMYWYRQDPGQGLRLIYYSQIVNDFQKGDIAEGYSVSREKKESFPLTVTSAQKNPTAFYLCATRDRGNTEAFFGQGTRLTVV.

The chain links TRBV10-2 to TRBJ1-4; D may be TRBD1 (6 bases). CDR1 is WSHSY and CDR2 is SAAADI in the germline V gene. Trimming removed 3 bases at V and 3 bases at J, with 11 bases between. The CDR3 length is 15 residues. CDR3 DNA sequence: TGCGCCAGCAGTGAAACAGGGACGGCTAATGAAAAACTGTTTTTT. Encoded protein: CASSETGTANEKLFF.